The following is a T cell receptor (beta chain) sequence with its context. Its binding antigen is unknown. No base qualities exist here, and no much larger clone lies one base off it. The sample's time point label is to be understood as: about 28 days (+/-7) after the second vaccine dose. AZD1222 recipients whose second dose came at about 4 weeks and those whose second dose came at about 12 weeks were combined into one group, since spike-specific TCR depth and breadth did not differ between the two schedules. Vaccinee samples came from UK trials COV001 and COV002, including a single-blind randomized controlled phase 2/3 trial of AZD1222 (ChAdOx1 nCoV-19) in healthy adults. For TCRbeta chain sequencing, PBMC samples were collected from trial participants at day 0 and at day 28 after the second dose. The CDR3 regions of human TCRbeta chains were analyzed by immunosequencing. Regarding the original processing steps: Repertoire TCRs were checked for matches against a reference library of SARS-CoV-2-specific TCRs that had been generated using the MIRA antigen-specificity platform. Breadth meant the fraction of unique TCRs that were SARS-CoV-2-associated, whereas depth meant the fraction of total T cells that were SARS-CoV-2-associated. Each spike-specific TCR was assigned to its reactive spike region and to a CD4 or CD8 class using the MIRA data. Log10-transformed breadth and depth values were compared by one-way ANOVA with Sidak's multiple comparisons tests. Imported from immuneACCESS, the table was reduced by TCRdb to in-frame sequences with V and J called. These copies leave out some clones; in studies compared against another copy, an unresolved V gene accounts for under half, and the cause of the remainder is not known. That table gives V, J and clone size, and the DNA gave D and trimming. Present in this sample are 140,000 or so clones, approximately 91% of which were seen just once. About 1.8% of the sample is in the top ten clones.

These data are taken from a study of T cell responses to AZD1222 COVID-19 vaccine (dated by TCRdb to 2020 to 2023). A note on the overall study: TCR sequencing was performed for 230 to 250 trial participants, of whom around 200 were given two doses of AZD1222 and around 25 were given two doses of MenACWY control vaccine. Enrollment into the trials was organized by age into subgroups of 18-55, 56-69 and 70-plus years, and those subgroups contained about 160, 30 and 59 TCR-sequenced participants, respectively.

General findings and caveats noted by the study authors: Spike-specific TCR breadth and depth rose significantly after two AZD1222 doses compared with day 0 and with MenACWY recipients. The vaccine-associated CD4 TCRs covered the entire spike protein, and the dominant responses fell in regions 160-218 and 743-854. Most participants were white British and females outnumbered males, and the authors suggested that clonal diversity may have been underestimated. No day 14 peak-response samples were available, so repertoires were characterized only after the peak T cell response. Conclusions about previously exposed vaccinees are limited, since just a handful of AZD1222 recipients were seropositive for SARS-CoV-2 at baseline. The 56-69-year group was small, and its depth increase did not reach significance, likely because of low power. Epitopes outside the regions mutated in the B.1.351 and B.1.1.7 variants were reportedly recognized by nearly half of the unique spike-specific TCRs.

The specimen comprised peripheral blood, sampled 28 days after the second AZD1222 dose. This receptor was identified in an adult who received the AZD1222 COVID-19 vaccine.

The DNA sequence is TGTGCCAGCAAGGTTAGCGCCATGGCCTACAATGAGCAGTTCTTC. This encodes CASKVSAMAYNEQFF. Here the chain combines TRBV6-5 and TRBJ2-1; possibly the D gene is TRBD2, per 5 matching bases. CDR1 and CDR2 are read off the germline V gene as MNHEY and SVGAGI. Reading from cysteine to phenylalanine, the CDR3 counts 15 amino acids. Only the CDR3 portion is preserved as DNA: 45 bases, with reading frame beginning at the first base. Trimming takes 7 bases from V and 2 bases from J, and the germline ends sit 15 bases apart.